This TCR beta chain appears in the sequencing data of a study of blood T cell repertoires in COVID-19. CDR1 is KGHSH and CDR2 is LQKENI in the germline V gene. The germline V and J ends were trimmed by 0 bases and 2 bases, with 5 bases remaining between them. The CDR3 runs 13 residues. In the original workflow: The authors estimated nucleated cell counts from reference gene primer amplification. Profiled with immunoSEQ multiplex PCR; TCRdb holds only in-frame clones, not every one. Clone size and V and J calls were adopted from that table, with D and trimming inferred from the DNA. The sample holds approximately 140,000 clones, approximately 89% seen once.

The source of this sequence is a man in his 60s with active or convalescent COVID-19. This chain joins TRBV18 and TRBJ2-7; D is unclear. What was sequenced was peripheral blood. The CDR3 DNA reads TGTGCCAGCTCACCACCGCAGGCCTACGAGCAGTACTTC. Its protein is CASSPPQAYEQYF.